Following are 29 T cell receptor beta chains from one sample sequenced in a study of blood T cell repertoires in COVID-19 (dated by TCRdb to 2019 to 2021). To prepare the library, the immunoSEQ multiplex PCR assay was applied. In TCRdb, the immuneACCESS table is reduced to in-frame sequences with V and J assigned. These tables do not hold every clone; where another copy was compared, an unresolved V gene accounts for under half, and the others remain unexplained. The sample table contains roughly 100,000 clones; only one count was recorded for 84% of them. The top ten clones comprise 11% to 15% of the sample. The sequenced material came from peripheral blood. The receptors were gathered from a woman aged 55-75 years with acute or convalescent COVID-19.

The chain carries TRBV5-4 and TRBJ2-5, with D possibly matching TRBD2 (6 bases). From germline, CDR1 is SGHNT and CDR2 YYREEE (reference sequence). There are 15 residues in the CDR3. Deletions cut 0 bases from V and 2 bases from J, with 11 bases between. In nucleotides, the CDR3 is TGTGCCAGCAGCTTGGCCCGGGGGAAACAAGAGACCCAGTACTTC. Amino acids: CASSLARGKQETQYF.

This clone came up a few times. The J gene is TRBJ1-5, the V gene TRBV7-8; D gene uncertain. V lost 8 bases to trimming and J lost 7 bases, with 15 bases between them. The CDR3 extends over 13 amino acids. Germline V gene data show CDR1 as SGHVS and CDR2 as FQNEAQ. The CDR3 coding sequence is TGTGCCAGCTCCCTACAGTTTGGGCAGCCCCAGCATTTT. Its translation is CASSLQFGQPQHF.

The V call is TRBV19, the J call TRBJ1-6; perhaps TRBD1 as D (5 bases). The germline V gene encodes CDR1 LNHDA and CDR2 SQIVND (reference sequence). V lost 4 bases to trimming and J lost 7 bases, with 14 bases between them. The CDR3 sequence is 15 residues long. This CDR3 reads CASSTGHGTNSPLHF. The CDR3 coding sequence is TGTGCCAGTAGTACCGGACACGGAACAAATTCACCCCTCCACTTT.

The chain combines TRBV7-9 with TRBJ1-3; TRBD1 matches at 9 bases. The J segment lost 8 bases and the V segment lost 5 bases, leaving 7 bases of the junction unmatched. This CDR3 region has 14 residues. In germline, CDR1 is SEHNR, CDR2 FQNEAQ (reference sequence). The CDR3 DNA sequence: TGTGCCAGCAGCGCGAACAGGGGGCAAGACACCATATATTTT. Translating it yields CASSANRGQDTIYF.

The CDR3 DNA reads TGCGCCAGCAGCGCAGGGACAGGGAGATATGGCTACACCTTC. Residues: CASSAGTGRYGYTF. The J gene is TRBJ1-2, the V gene TRBV5-1; 9 bases agree with TRBD1. This CDR3 contains 14 residues. CDR1 and CDR2 from the germline V gene are SGHRS and YFSETQ. V was pared by 4 bases and J by 5 bases, with 6 bases of the junction left unmatched.

The chain employs TRBV2 and TRBJ2-7, with D perhaps TRBD1 (6 bases). This CDR3 has 17 amino acids. V dropped 1 base and J dropped 1 base, with 17 bases sitting between them. CDR1 is SNHLY and CDR2 is FYNNEI in the germline V gene. The CDR3 reads CASSEGGDRTFSYEQYF. CDR3 coding DNA: TGTGCCAGCAGTGAAGGAGGAGACAGGACCTTTTCCTACGAGCAGTACTTC.

V and J are TRBV12-5 and TRBJ2-1; D uncertain. Looked up from germline, CDR1 is LGHNT and CDR2 is FRNRAP. Trimming removed 1 base from V and 0 bases from J, with 7 bases in between. The CDR3 is 15 residues long. The CDR3 loop is CASGLGLLSYNEQFF. CDR3 DNA: TGTGCTAGTGGTTTGGGACTCCTCTCCTACAATGAGCAGTTCTTC.

This chain joins TRBV2 and TRBJ1-1, with 7 nucleotides matching TRBD1. V dropped 2 bases and J dropped 4; count of bases not matched to a gene: 7. Germline V CDR1 and CDR2: SNHLY, FYNNEI. This CDR3 spans 15 amino acids. The CDR3 bases are TGTGCCAGCAGTGAAATAGGGAAGGGGGCCACTGAAGCTTTCTTT. Translation gives CASSEIGKGATEAFF.

The chain is built from TRBV12-5 and TRBJ2-5, with 7 bases aligning to TRBD1. In germline, CDR1 is LGHNT, CDR2 FRNRAP. The CDR3 totals 13 residues. The junction had 0 bases not matched to a gene; V was cut back by 1 base and J by 4 bases. CDR3 sequence: CASGLAGGETQYF. CDR3 bases: TGTGCTAGTGGTTTGGCAGGGGGAGAGACCCAGTACTTC.

Concerning this clone: The same CDR3 is also encoded by other DNA sequences in this sample. The chain joins TRBV5-1 to TRBJ2-5; D not resolved. CDR3 length equals 13 residues. Trimming shortened V by 0 bases and J by 5 bases, and 8 bases separated the two germline ends. Germline V gene lookup returns CDR1 SGHRS and CDR2 YFSETQ. The CDR3 DNA follows: TGCGCCAGCAGCTTGGGGAGTAGGGAGACCCAGTACTTC. As protein: CASSLGSRETQYF.

This rearrangement joins TRBV2 to TRBJ2-7; D perhaps matches TRBD1 (6 bases). The CDR3 is made up of 14 amino acids. V lost 7 bases to trimming and J lost 7 bases, with 20 bases between them. Germline V CDR1 and CDR2: SNHLY, FYNNEI. The CDR3 sequence is CASKGSHRVGEQYF. In nucleotides, the CDR3 is TGTGCCAGCAAAGGATCTCACAGGGTCGGGGAGCAGTACTTC.

The genes are TRBV7-2 and TRBJ1-3, with D perhaps matching TRBD1 (6 bases). The length of the CDR3 is 14 residues. Per the germline V gene, CDR1 is SGHTA and CDR2 is FQGNSA. V gave up 5 bases and J gave up 2 bases, with 10 bases separating them. CDR3 coding DNA: TGTGCCAGCAGCATCGCAGGGGCTGGAAACACCATATATTTT. It is translated as CASSIAGAGNTIYF.

The chain employs TRBV3-1 (or the pseudogene TRBV3-2) and TRBJ2-2; a possible D gene is TRBD1 (6 bases). CDR1 is LGHDT and CDR2 is YNNKEL in the germline V gene (reference sequence). The CDR3 is 14 residues long. Trimming took 3 bases from V and 4 from J, leaving 9 bases between them. The CDR3 is CASSHLGGTGELFF. The CDR3 bases are TGTGCCAGCAGCCACTTAGGGGGCACCGGGGAGCTGTTTTTT.

The chain carries TRBV7-2 and TRBJ2-5, with D maybe TRBD1 (6 bases). Germline CDR1 and CDR2: SGHTA and FQGNSA. The V end lost 5 bases, the J end lost 5 bases, and 15 bases lay between the germline ends. The CDR3 totals 14 residues. This CDR3 is CASSRRTVQETQYF. Written as DNA, the CDR3 is TGTGCCAGCAGCAGACGGACAGTCCAGGAGACCCAGTACTTC.

V usage is TRBV20-1 and J usage is TRBJ2-7; perhaps TRBD1 as D (5 bases). This CDR3 is built from 11 residues. The germline gives CDR1 DFQATT, CDR2 SNEGSKA (reference sequence). Trimming pared 7 bases from V and 6 bases from J, leaving 13 bases between. Here the CDR3 reads CSGQGVTEQYF. For the CDR3, the DNA is TGCAGTGGTCAGGGTGTGACCGAGCAGTACTTC.

V is TRBV6-5 and J is TRBJ1-6; D gene unclear. The CDR3 spans 16 residues. Deletions cut 0 bases from V and 5 bases from J, with 11 bases between. In germline, CDR1 is MNHEY, CDR2 SVGAGI. Written as DNA, the CDR3 is TGTGCCAGCAGTTACTCAACGGGAGCTAATAATTCACCCCTCCACTTT. Amino acid sequence: CASSYSTGANNSPLHF.

This clone showed up just a few times. The V call is TRBV28, the J call TRBJ1-2, with 9 bases fitting TRBD1. The V and J ends lost 7 bases and 7 bases, in that order; junction bases with no gene match: 7. The CDR3 totals 13 residues. Germline loops: CDR1 MDHEN, CDR2 SYDVKM. As DNA, the CDR3 is TGTGCCAGCACTACTACAGGGGGCGGTGGCTACACCTTC. This encodes CASTTTGGGGYTF.

The chain joins TRBV18 to TRBJ1-2; TRBD1 matches 9 bases. The V segment lost 3 bases and the J segment 3 bases; nucleotides outside the gene matches: 5. This CDR3 has 15 amino acids. The germline V gene has CDR1 KGHSH and CDR2 LQKENI. CDR3 in amino acids: CASSPSGQGDYGYTF. As DNA, the CDR3 is TGTGCCAGCTCACCCTCGGGACAGGGAGACTATGGCTACACCTTC.

The J gene is TRBJ2-7, the V gene TRBV18; 9 bases map to TRBD2. Trimming removed 6 bases from V and 6 bases from J; junction bases left unmatched: 9. The CDR3 sequence is 14 residues long. Germline V gene lookup returns CDR1 KGHSH and CDR2 LQKENI. DNA for the CDR3: TGTGCCAGCTCCCAAGCGGGAGGTCCTTCCGAGCAGTACTTC. Its protein is CASSQAGGPSEQYF. The whole variable domain, remainder taken from reference TRBV18 and TRBJ2-7, is NAGVMQNPRHLVRRRGQEARLRCSPMKGHSHVYWYRQLPEEGLKFMVYLQKENIIDESGMPKERFSAEFPKEGPSILRIQQVVRGDSAAYFCASSQAGGPSEQYFGPGTRLTVT.

The V and J genes are TRBV7-2 and TRBJ1-2; 9 bases fit TRBD1. CDR1 is SGHTA, CDR2 FQGNSA, per germline. This CDR3 contains 15 residues. The V segment lost 4 bases and the J segment 3 bases; nucleotides outside the gene matches: 6. The CDR3 loop is CASSSRQGGDYGYTF. CDR3 coding DNA: TGTGCCAGCAGCTCACGACAGGGGGGGGACTATGGCTACACCTTC.

The V gene is TRBV5-5, the J gene TRBJ1-2; D uncertain. Germline lookup yields CDR1 SGHKS and CDR2 YYEKEE (reference sequence). Trimming stripped 4 bases from V and 7 bases from J, with 17 bases between. This CDR3 is 14 amino acids long. The CDR3 loop is CASSANLGLGGYTF. The CDR3 DNA is TGTGCCAGCAGCGCAAATTTGGGCCTTGGTGGCTACACCTTC.

This chain connects TRBV19 to TRBJ2-5, with a tentative D call TRBD2 (6 bases). Trimming removed 4 bases at V and 2 bases at J, with 14 bases between. The V gene's germline CDR1 is LNHDA and CDR2 SQIVND (reference sequence). The CDR3 is made up of 15 amino acids. In DNA form, the CDR3 reads TGTGCCAGTAGTACCCTCGGAGGGTTGCAAGAGACCCAGTACTTC. This translates into CASSTLGGLQETQYF.

This chain connects TRBV7-3 to TRBJ2-2; TRBD1 is a possible D gene (6 bases). V was clipped by 3 bases and J by 4 bases, with 9 bases between them. The CDR3 spans 14 residues. Germline V gives CDR1 SGHTA, CDR2 FQGTGA. The CDR3: CASSFTGPTGELFF. The CDR3 DNA follows: TGTGCCAGCAGCTTTACAGGGCCCACCGGGGAGCTGTTTTTT.

This chain links TRBV30 with TRBJ2-5; no definite D call. The V end was cut by 0 bases, the J end by 1 base, with 9 bases between. The CDR3 is 14 amino acids. Germline CDR1 is GTSNPN and CDR2 is SVGIG (reference sequence). CDR3: CAWSVREAQETQYF. The CDR3 region has the DNA TGTGCCTGGAGTGTACGTGAGGCCCAAGAGACCCAGTACTTC.

The CDR3 reads CASSLSPQATNEKLFF. Here the CDR3 DNA reads TGTGCCAGCAGCTTAAGCCCGCAGGCAACTAATGAAAAACTGTTTTTT. The chain links TRBV7-2 to TRBJ1-4; D unclear. Trimming shortened V by 2 bases and J by 0 bases, and 10 bases separated the two germline ends. The CDR3 loop spans 16 amino acids. The germline CDR1 and CDR2 sequences are SGHTA and FQGNSA.

This chain joins TRBV5-6 and TRBJ1-2; TRBD1 is a possible D gene (5 bases). The CDR3 runs to 13 residues. V was trimmed by 2 bases and J by 8 bases, leaving 13 bases between them. From germline, CDR1 is SGHDT and CDR2 YYEEEE. The CDR3 spells CASSFSRVGGYTF. The CDR3 DNA reads TGTGCCAGCAGCTTTTCCAGGGTGGGAGGCTACACCTTC. Full variable domain (remainder filled in from reference TRBV5-6 and TRBJ1-2): DAGVTQSPTHLIKTRGQQVTLRCSPKSGHDTVSWYQQALGQGPQFIFQYYEEEERQRGNFPDRFSGHQFPNYSSELNVNALLLGDSALYLCASSFSRVGGYTFGSGTRLTVV.

The V and J genes are TRBV12-5 and TRBJ2-3; 7 bases are a match to TRBD1. CDR3 size: 17 residues. Germline values: CDR1 LGHNT, CDR2 FRNRAP. The trim removed 4 bases at V and 2 bases at J, leaving 12 bases unmatched. The CDR3 DNA reads as TGTGCTAGTGGTTCAAGATCCGGGACAGTCTTCACAGATACGCAGTATTTT. Residues: CASGSRSGTVFTDTQYF.

The V gene is TRBV6-5, the J gene TRBJ1-1; no reliable D call. Germline V CDR1 and CDR2: MNHEY, SVGAGI. V lost 0 bases and J lost 3, with 14 bases in between. The CDR3 totals 16 residues. CDR3 DNA sequence: TGTGCCAGCAGTTACTCCGGCGGTGTTCTAGACACTGAAGCTTTCTTT. Encoded protein: CASSYSGGVLDTEAFF.

The CDR3 DNA sequence: TGTGCCATCAGGGGGACAGGGCTGAACACTGAAGCTTTCTTT. It encodes CAIRGTGLNTEAFF. The rearrangement joins TRBV10-3 to TRBJ1-1, with 9 bases identical to TRBD1. The trim removed 6 bases at V and 0 bases at J, leaving 2 bases unmatched. The CDR3 totals 14 residues. CDR1 and CDR2 (germline): ENHRY, SYGVKD.